The clone carrying this T cell receptor beta chain has more than one count but fewer than ten. From germline, CDR1 is SGHTA and CDR2 FQGNSA. V dropped 3 bases and J dropped 1 base, with 10 bases sitting between them. This CDR3 is 16 amino acids long. Expressed TCRB transcripts got sequenced, as all isolated RNA was reverse transcribed. Generated by immunoSEQ multiplex PCR, the TCRdb table keeps only in-frame clones and is missing some. The data show 400,000 to 550,000 clones, roughly an eighth seen once. The sample belongs to a study of beta chain features in type 1 diabetes. Stem cell-like memory, regulatory, central memory and naive CD4+ cells were sorted via CD45RO/CCR7/CD25/CD127/CD95/CD27.

The gene calls are TRBV7-2 and TRBJ2-6, with D perhaps matching TRBD1 (5 bases). Material: naive CD4+ T cells from blood. The receptor comes from a woman aged 18-29 years in good health. The CDR3 DNA reads TGTGCCAGCAGCTTGACAGCCGCTTCTGGGGCCAACGTCCTGACTTTC. This sequence encodes CASSLTAASGANVLTF.